This T cell receptor (beta chain) was sequenced during a study of response to subunit inactivated influenza vaccine. This CDR3 region has 15 residues. Germline CDR1 reads LNHNV; CDR2 reads YYDKDF (reference sequence). The V segment lost 0 bases and the J segment 7 bases; nucleotides outside the gene matches: 3. TCRdb re-analysed the RT-PCR reads in MiXCR, keeping a single row per CDR3 protein. The data contain about 570,000 distinct CDR3 sequences, 12% of them singletons. This material consisted of PBMCs from blood, taken on the day of vaccination. The sequence derives from a man aged 50-59 years who received an inactivated influenza vaccine. The chain joins TRBV15 to TRBJ2-3; 11 bases align to TRBD2. CDR3 residues: CATSRDLAGGHTQYF. Here the CDR3 DNA reads TGTGCCACCAGCAGAGATCTAGCGGGGGGTCATACGCAGTATTTT.